This TCR beta chain was sequenced for a study of blood T cell repertoires in COVID-19. The table came from immunoSEQ multiplex PCR; TCRdb's copy has only in-frame clones and leaves some out. The sample lists 65,000 to 85,000 clones, roughly 90% occurring once. Germline V gene lookup returns CDR1 SGHRS and CDR2 YFSETQ. The CDR3 has 14 residues. V was clipped by 4 bases and J by 6 bases, with 14 bases between them. This chain links TRBV5-1 with TRBJ2-1; the D gene is possibly TRBD1 (5 bases). The sample taken for sequencing was peripheral blood. The receptor was isolated from a human donor in a cohort sampled during active COVID-19. This chain's CDR3 is CASSGSLTGNEQFF. In DNA, the CDR3 is TGCGCCAGCAGCGGAAGCCTAACAGGCAATGAGCAGTTCTTC.